This passage covers 28 T cell receptor beta chains from one sample sequenced in a study of cytomegalovirus exposure and HLA in healthy donors (dated by TCRdb to about 2017). Library construction relied on the immunoSEQ multiplex PCR assay. For the multiplex PCR, a mixture combining 60 forward primers for TCR Vbeta segments and 13 reverse primers for TCR Jbeta segments was used. What TCRdb holds here is the immuneACCESS table cut down to in-frame rearrangements. Part of the clones is not present; checked against another copy, under half of the missing clones reflect an unresolved V gene, and the others are unexplained. The sample table holds over 55,000 clones, of which 70% were seen once. Clones ranked in the top ten supply roughly 10% of the sample. The sequenced sample was PBMCs. Receptors originate from a woman between 45 and 60 years old in good health and CMV-seropositive.

The chain joins TRBV28 to TRBJ2-7, with 7 bases identical to TRBD2. Trimming at V came to 3 bases and at J to 0 bases, leaving 5 bases not matched to a gene. Germline assignment: CDR1 MDHEN and CDR2 SYDVKM. The CDR3 sequence is 15 residues long. The CDR3 loop reads CASSLVAGVSYEQYF. The CDR3 coding sequence is TGTGCCAGCAGTTTGGTTGCGGGAGTCTCCTACGAGCAGTACTTC. The variable domain in full, with the rest retrieved from reference TRBV28 and TRBJ2-7, is DVKVTQSSRYLVKRTGEKVFLECVQDMDHENMFWYRQDPGLGLRLIYFSYDVKMKEKGDIPEGYSVSREKKERFSLILESASTNQTSMYLCASSLVAGVSYEQYFGPGTRLTVT.

The V call is TRBV28, the J call TRBJ2-3, with D perhaps TRBD2 (6 bases). The CDR3 length is 15 residues. CDR1 is MDHEN and CDR2 is SYDVKM in the germline V gene. Trimming stripped 7 bases from V and 0 bases from J, with 14 bases between. The CDR3 region has the DNA TGTGCCAGCACCTGGGGCGGGGCGAGCACAGATACGCAGTATTTT. It codes for CASTWGGASTDTQYF.

This clone showed up just a few times. V gene TRBV14 combines with J gene TRBJ2-1; D uncertain. CDR1 SGHDN and CDR2 FVKESK come from the germline V gene. The CDR3 is made up of 11 amino acids. The V end lost 3 bases, the J end lost 10 bases, and 7 bases lay between the germline ends. This chain's CDR3 is CASSHSSEQFF. CDR3 nucleotides: TGTGCCAGCAGCCACTCAAGCGAGCAGTTCTTC.

V and J are TRBV5-1 and TRBJ2-6, with D possibly matching TRBD2 (5 bases). The CDR3 runs to 18 residues. Germline CDR1 is SGHRS and CDR2 is YFSETQ. The germline V and J ends were trimmed by 2 bases and 0 bases, with 15 bases remaining between them. CDR3 sequence reads: CASSFGVAPLSGANVLTF. As DNA, the CDR3 is TGCGCCAGCAGCTTCGGGGTAGCCCCGCTCTCTGGGGCCAACGTCCTGACTTTC. Full variable domain (rest looked up from reference TRBV5-1 and TRBJ2-6): KAGVTQTPRYLIKTRGQQVTLSCSPISGHRSVSWYQQTPGQGLQFLFEYFSETQRNKGNFPGRFSGRQFSNSRSEMNVSTLELGDSALYLCASSFGVAPLSGANVLTFGAGSRLTVL.

V gene TRBV7-9 combines with J gene TRBJ2-3, with 14 positions matching TRBD2. The V gene end was trimmed by 5 bases and the J gene end by 5 bases; junction bases not matched to a gene: 12. This CDR3 contains 18 residues. CDR1 is SEHNR and CDR2 is FQNEAQ in the germline V gene (reference sequence). The CDR3 region is CASSNPPGTSGGLDTQYF. As DNA, the CDR3 is TGTGCCAGCAGCAATCCCCCCGGGACTAGCGGGGGCTTAGATACGCAGTATTTT.

The rearrangement joins TRBV4-2 to TRBJ2-1; possibly TRBD2 for D (5 bases). Germline assignment: CDR1 LGHNA and CDR2 YNFKEQ. The V end was cut by 1 base, the J end by 6 bases, with 10 bases between. This CDR3 contains 14 residues. In nucleotides, the CDR3 is TGTGCCAGCAGCCAAGGGCTCACTAGCAATGAGCAGTTCTTC. The encoded protein is CASSQGLTSNEQFF.

V is TRBV5-6 and J is TRBJ1-1; D uncertain. Deletions cut 0 bases from V and 7 bases from J, with 7 bases between. Germline-derived CDR1 and CDR2 are SGHDT and YYEEEE. This CDR3 is built from 12 residues. This CDR3 reads CASSLAGLEAFF. In nucleotides, the CDR3 is TGTGCCAGCAGCTTGGCAGGCCTTGAAGCTTTCTTT.

This chain joins TRBV28 and TRBJ2-2; D possibly corresponds to TRBD2 (5 bases). From germline, CDR1 is MDHEN and CDR2 SYDVKM. Trimming removed 3 bases at V and 7 bases at J, with 9 bases between. CDR3 length: 13 amino acids. CDR3 bases: TGTGCCAGCAGTTTGGCTAGCCACGGGGAGCTGTTTTTT. Residues: CASSLASHGELFF.

The chain joins TRBV5-4 to TRBJ2-5; 8 nucleotides line up with TRBD2. V was pared by 6 bases and J by 5 bases, with 12 bases of the junction left unmatched. This CDR3 has 15 amino acids. From germline, CDR1 is SGHNT and CDR2 YYREEE (reference sequence). The CDR3, as DNA: TGTGCCAGCACCTTTAAGCGGGGGCCCGATGAGACCCAGTACTTC. It translates to CASTFKRGPDETQYF.

This clone was observed a few times. This chain links TRBV28 with TRBJ2-1; D possibly corresponds to TRBD2 (6 bases). Deletions cut 5 bases from V and 3 bases from J, with 17 bases between. CDR3 size: 16 residues. Germline loops: CDR1 MDHEN, CDR2 SYDVKM. CDR3 sequence reads: CASSDGGSYDYNEQFF. For the CDR3, the DNA is TGTGCCAGCAGTGATGGGGGGTCTTATGACTACAATGAGCAGTTCTTC.

This clone has only a few counts. The chain recombines TRBV7-8 with TRBJ1-4, with D tentatively TRBD1 (5 bases). The length of the CDR3 is 17 residues. Deletions cut 6 bases from V and 5 bases from J, with 22 bases between. CDR1 is SGHVS, CDR2 FQNEAQ, per germline. CDR3 sequence reads: CASRHALGQGANEKLFF. In DNA, the CDR3 is TGTGCCAGCAGACACGCCTTGGGTCAGGGCGCCAATGAAAAACTGTTTTTT.

In this sample, this clone turned up a few times. V usage is TRBV5-1 and J usage is TRBJ2-3, with 9 bases identical to TRBD2. V lost 0 bases and J lost 6; bases outside the gene matches: 2. The CDR3 loop spans 14 amino acids. Germline CDR1 is SGHRS and CDR2 is YFSETQ. The CDR3 loop reads CASSLGLAEDTQYF. Here the CDR3 DNA reads TGCGCCAGCAGCTTGGGACTAGCGGAGGATACGCAGTATTTT.

This clone was observed once. The chain links TRBV19 to TRBJ1-5; maybe TRBD1 (5 bases). CDR3 length equals 13 residues. The ends were cut back, 8 bases at V and 4 bases at J, with 12 bases in the middle. CDR1 and CDR2 from the germline V gene are LNHDA and SQIVND (reference sequence). The CDR3 sequence: CASELGGNQPQHF. The CDR3 DNA follows: TGTGCCAGTGAACTTGGGGGGAATCAGCCCCAGCATTTT. Full variable domain (outside the CDR3, taken from reference TRBV19 and TRBJ1-5): DGGITQSPKYLFRKEGQNVTLSCEQNLNHDAMYWYRQDPGQGLRLIYYSQIVNDFQKGDIAEGYSVSREKKESFPLTVTSAQKNPTAFYLCASELGGNQPQHFGDGTRLSIL.

CDR3 protein: CAISEKGAGGLGEKLFF. DNA for the CDR3: TGTGCCATCAGTGAAAAGGGGGCAGGGGGCCTTGGTGAAAAACTGTTTTTT. The chain employs TRBV10-3 and TRBJ1-4; 8 positions match TRBD1. This CDR3 contains 17 residues. The V gene end was trimmed by 3 bases and the J gene end by 7 bases; junction bases not matched to a gene: 13. Germline CDR1 ENHRY, CDR2 SYGVKD.

The chain joins TRBV28 to TRBJ2-7; D is possibly TRBD2 (6 bases). The CDR3 has 15 residues. From germline, CDR1 is MDHEN and CDR2 SYDVKM. V dropped 6 bases and J dropped 4 bases, with 19 bases sitting between them. CDR3 nucleotide sequence: TGTGCCAGCAGGGCCGGGACTGCACAGACTTACGAGCAGTACTTC. This encodes CASRAGTAQTYEQYF.

The chain recombines TRBV11-2 with TRBJ1-1; D remains ambiguous. CDR3 length: 12 amino acids. V was trimmed by 0 bases and J by 8 bases, leaving 7 bases between them. Germline loops: CDR1 SGHAT, CDR2 FQNNGV. The CDR3: CASSLDSVEAFF. The CDR3 DNA reads as TGTGCCAGCAGCTTAGATTCCGTGGAAGCTTTCTTT.

This chain connects TRBV28 to TRBJ2-5, with 8 nucleotides matching TRBD1. Gene TRBJ2-7 matches the end of the DNA better, so the J call may be wrong. Germline V gene sequence: CDR1 MDHEN, CDR2 SYDVKM. The CDR3 is 13 residues long. The CDR3 nucleotides are TGTGCCAGCATGCCAGGGGGCTTCCACGAGCAGTACTTC. Its protein is CASMPGGFHEQYF.

The chain has TRBV6-5 and TRBJ2-3; the D gene is possibly TRBD1 (5 bases). Trimming stripped 4 bases from V and 3 bases from J, with 8 bases between. The CDR3 is made up of 13 amino acids. Germline CDR1 MNHEY, CDR2 SVGAGI. The CDR3 DNA reads as TGTGCCAGCAGTTTCAAGGGGACAGATACGCAGTATTTT. Translation: CASSFKGTDTQYF.

This clone turned up a few times. This rearrangement joins TRBV7-3 to TRBJ2-3; 8 bases align to TRBD1. The V gene end was trimmed by 5 bases and the J gene end by 5 bases; junction bases not matched to a gene: 6. Germline CDR1 and CDR2: SGHTA and FQGTGA. The length of the CDR3 is 14 residues. In DNA form, the CDR3 reads TGTGCCAGCAGCCCCCAGGGGGCTGAAGATACGCAGTATTTT. Translation: CASSPQGAEDTQYF.

This clone was recorded only once. As DNA, the CDR3 is TGCGCCAGCAGCCAAGATGATGCTAGCGGCTCTTCGACGTACTTC. Amino acids: CASSQDDASGSSTYF. The rearrangement uses TRBV4-3 and TRBJ2-5; 7 positions agree with TRBD2. Germline V gene lookup returns CDR1 LGHNA and CDR2 YSLEER. This CDR3 spans 15 amino acids. J gave up 13 bases and V 0 bases, and 14 bases lay outside the gene matches.

V and J are TRBV18 and TRBJ1-4; D unclear. CDR1 and CDR2 from the germline V gene are KGHSH and LQKENI. This CDR3 spans 13 amino acids. Trimming removed 1 base from V and 8 bases from J, with 8 bases in between. The CDR3 loop reads CASSPQGVEKLFF. The CDR3 region has the DNA TGTGCCAGCTCACCACAGGGAGTGGAAAAACTGTTTTTT.

With respect to this clone: One junction end does not reproduce the germline sequence, and a read error may be involved. CDR3 in DNA: TGTGCCAGCGCCAGGGGCTATAGTTCACCCCTCCACTTT. Its protein product is CASARGYSSPLHF. This chain uses TRBV14 with TRBJ1-6, with D possibly matching TRBD1 (6 bases). CDR1 and CDR2 from the germline V gene are SGHDN and FVKESK. The CDR3 contains 13 residues.

V gene TRBV7-8 combines with J gene TRBJ2-3, with 10 bases identical to TRBD2. Germline V CDR1 and CDR2: SGHVS, FQNEAQ. This CDR3 comprises 15 residues. After removal of 4 bases from V and 5 bases from J, the junction contained 6 bases not matched to a gene. The CDR3 protein is CASSSSGGALDTQYF. The CDR3 DNA follows: TGTGCCAGCAGCTCAAGCGGGGGGGCCTTAGATACGCAGTATTTT.

This clone came up once. The CDR3 protein is CASSWRTGGAEKLFF. The DNA for the CDR3 is TGCGCCAGCAGCTGGAGGACAGGGGGTGCTGAAAAACTGTTTTTT. The chain links TRBV5-1 to TRBJ1-4; 10 bases agree with TRBD1. The V and J ends lost 3 bases and 7 bases, in that order; junction bases with no gene match: 6. The CDR3 loop spans 15 amino acids. Germline-derived CDR1 and CDR2 are SGHRS and YFSETQ.

A remark on this clone: One junction end disagrees with the germline gene, perhaps due to a read error. This chain joins TRBV27 and TRBJ1-5; D perhaps matches TRBD1 (6 bases). The CDR3 runs 11 residues. Per the germline V gene, CDR1 is MNHEY and CDR2 is SMNVEV (reference sequence). The CDR3 loop is CAGSFSQGRHF. The DNA of the CDR3 is TGTGCCGGCAGTTTCTCACAGGGCAGACATTTT.

The genes are TRBV2 and TRBJ1-1, with D hard to call. The CDR3 loop spans 12 amino acids. Trimming took off 6 bases at V and 11 bases at J, with 16 bases between the two ends. From germline, CDR1 is SNHLY and CDR2 FYNNEI. The CDR3 nucleotides are TGTGCCAGCAGCCGCGGGCCCCGAGGGGCTTTCTTT. Encoded protein: CASSRGPRGAFF.

The chain has TRBV7-8 and TRBJ2-1; 16 nucleotides agree with TRBD2. Per the germline V gene, CDR1 is SGHVS and CDR2 is FQNEAQ. V was clipped by 5 bases and J by 6 bases; unmatched bases: 16. The CDR3 has 20 amino acids. The CDR3 DNA follows: TGTGCCAGCAGCCGGCCAGGGACTAGCGGGAGGGCCGCGGGGGGCAATGAGCAGTTCTTC. This translates into CASSRPGTSGRAAGGNEQFF.

CDR3 DNA: TGTGCCAGCGTATACAGGGCTCCCTACGAGCAGTACTTC. Protein: CASVYRAPYEQYF. V gene TRBV11-2 combines with J gene TRBJ2-5; TRBD1 is a possible D gene (6 bases). The end of the DNA is better explained by TRBJ2-7, so the J call may be wrong. The CDR3 spans 13 residues. Germline V gene sequence: CDR1 SGHAT, CDR2 FQNNGV.